These T cell receptor beta chains were read from a single sample in a study of response to subunit inactivated influenza vaccine. TCRdb called the RT-PCR reads again in MiXCR, with one record for every CDR3 protein. In the table there are approximately 500,000 distinct CDR3 sequences, around 13% of which are singletons. The input for sequencing was PBMCs from blood, taken 35 to 45 days after vaccination. The receptors stem from a man aged 45-65 years who received an inactivated influenza vaccine. Both conserved end residues are part of each CDR3. D genes are given only for firm matches. Only part of the rows carry a size: once, few, many, or a class if the clone is expanded.

>NA|many|TRBV12-3/TRBV12-4|TRBJ1-2
CASSLDGSALYGYTF
TGTGCCAGCAGTTTAGATGGCAGCGCTCTCTATGGCTACACCTTC
>NA|NA|TRBV19|TRBJ1-1
CASSSRFATEAFF
TGTGCCAGTAGTTCACGATTTGCCACTGAAGCTTTCTTT
>NA|NA|TRBV20-1|TRBJ1-1
CSASHDHRGNTEAFF
TGCAGTGCCAGCCATGACCATAGAGGGAACACTGAAGCTTTCTTT
>NA|few|TRBV20-1|TRBJ2-3
CSAHSPYGGKTDTQYF
TGCAGTGCCCACTCCCCATATGGGGGAAAGACAGATACGCAGTATTTT
>TRBD1|few|TRBV24-1|TRBJ2-1
CATTKTGQGANEQFF
TGTGCCACCACTAAAACGGGACAGGGGGCCAATGAGCAGTTCTTC
>NA|few|TRBV28|TRBJ2-7
CASSPQVPYEQYF
TGTGCCAGCAGTCCCCAGGTACCCTACGAGCAGTACTTC
>NA|NA|TRBV6-2/TRBV6-3|TRBJ1-5
CASSPAVGQPQHF
TGTGCCAGCAGTCCCGCGGTGGGGCAGCCCCAGCATTTT
>TRBD1|many|TRBV10-1|TRBJ2-7
CASSQQGYEQYF
TGCGCCAGCAGTCAACAGGGGTACGAGCAGTACTTC
>TRBD2|few|TRBV5-1|TRBJ2-7
CASSLASSGILSDEQYF
TGCGCCAGCAGCTTGGCCTCTAGCGGGATTTTGTCTGACGAGCAGTACTTC
>NA|NA|TRBV7-2|TRBJ1-2
CASSLDSTLSNYGYTF
TGTGCCAGCAGCTTAGACTCCACGCTATCTAACTATGGCTACACCTTC
>TRBD1|many|TRBV7-6|TRBJ1-6
CASSLAGQNSPLHF
TGTGCCAGCAGCTTAGCGGGACAGAATTCACCCCTCCACTTT
>NA|NA|TRBV3-1|TRBJ2-2
CASSLWTLSGELFF
TGTGCCAGCAGCCTCTGGACGTTGTCCGGGGAGCTGTTTTTT
>TRBD2|few|TRBV4-3|TRBJ2-2
CASSQVRWASGTNTGELFF
TGCGCCAGCAGCCAAGTCCGTTGGGCTAGCGGGACGAACACCGGGGAGCTGTTTTTT
>NA|NA|TRBV7-2|TRBJ2-3
CASGQAAPSTDTQYF
TGTGCCAGCGGCCAGGCAGCGCCCTCCACAGATACGCAGTATTTT
>TRBD2|NA|TRBV5-1|TRBJ2-5
CASKVGAGREETQYF
TGCGCCAGCAAAGTCGGGGCGGGGAGGGAGGAGACCCAGTACTTC
>NA|NA|TRBV16|TRBJ2-1
CASSPALAGLYNEQFF
TGTGCCAGCAGCCCCGCGTTGGCGGGGCTGTACAATGAGCAGTTCTTC
>TRBD1|NA|TRBV20-1|TRBJ1-5
CSVAGQSYNQPQHF
TGCAGTGTCGCGGGACAGTCATACAATCAGCCCCAGCATTTT
>NA|few|TRBV20-1|TRBJ1-4
CSARNMLGAEEKLFF
TGCAGTGCTAGGAATATGTTAGGGGCCGAGGAAAAACTGTTTTTT
>TRBD2|few|TRBV3-1|TRBJ2-5
CASSQESSGEETQYF
TGTGCCAGCAGCCAAGAATCAAGCGGGGAAGAGACCCAGTACTTC
>TRBD1|NA|TRBV7-2|TRBJ2-6
CASSAPGGGRANVLTF
TGTGCCAGCAGCGCCCCAGGGGGCGGGAGGGCCAACGTCCTGACTTTC
>NA|few|TRBV7-2|TRBJ1-6
CASSLKQGVSPLHF
TGTGCCAGCAGCTTAAAGCAGGGAGTTTCACCCCTCCACTTT
>NA|many|TRBV6-4|TRBJ2-1
CASSEQGWDEQFF
TGTGCCAGCAGTGAACAGGGCTGGGATGAGCAGTTCTTC
>NA|NA|TRBV12-3/TRBV12-4|TRBJ2-7
CASTSARAHEQYF
TGTGCCAGCACCTCTGCCAGGGCCCACGAGCAGTACTTC
>NA|NA|TRBV29-1|TRBJ2-1
CSARGLEYNEQFF
TGCAGCGCCCGAGGACTGGAATACAATGAGCAGTTCTTC
>NA|many|TRBV12-3/TRBV12-4|TRBJ1-6
CASSPGGGGSPLHF
TGTGCCAGCAGCCCTGGGGGGGGAGGATCACCCCTCCACTTT
>NA|NA|TRBV10-3|TRBJ2-5
CAISESITGFETQYF
TGTGCCATCAGTGAGTCGATAACAGGGTTTGAGACCCAGTACTTC
>NA|NA|TRBV5-1|TRBJ2-1
CASSSQTYNEQFF
TGCGCCAGCAGCTCCCAGACCTACAATGAGCAGTTCTTC
>NA|few|TRBV4-3|TRBJ1-2
CASSQDNRDGYTF
TGCGCCAGCAGCCAAGATAACAGGGATGGCTACACCTTC
>NA|few|TRBV10-3|TRBJ1-1
CAISWGREDGAFF
TGTGCCATCTCTTGGGGGCGAGAGGACGGAGCTTTCTTT
>TRBD1|NA|TRBV4-1|TRBJ2-7
CASSQPRGTSEQYF
TGCGCCAGCAGCCAACCCAGGGGGACCTCCGAGCAGTACTTC
>TRBD2|few|TRBV2|TRBJ2-7
CASRTLAGGRYEQYF
TGTGCCAGCAGGACCCTAGCGGGGGGGCGTTACGAGCAGTACTTC
>NA|few|TRBV12-3/TRBV12-4|TRBJ2-1
CASRTGLGNEQFF
TGTGCCAGCAGGACAGGATTAGGGAATGAGCAGTTCTTC
>NA|few|TRBV20-1|TRBJ2-6
CSAYTSGANVLTF
TGCAGTGCTTATACCTCTGGGGCCAACGTCCTGACTTTC
>NA|NA|TRBV4-1|TRBJ1-2
CASSQVPDGHNYGYTF
TGCGCCAGCAGCCAAGTTCCGGACGGTCATAACTATGGCTACACCTTC
>NA|few|TRBV11-2|TRBJ2-3
CASSLEGRFMGTDTQYF
TGTGCCAGCAGCTTGGAAGGGAGATTCATGGGCACAGATACGCAGTATTTT
>NA|NA|TRBV15|TRBJ2-2
CATRRSGTGELFF
TGTGCCACCAGAAGGAGTGGTACCGGGGAGCTGTTTTTT
>NA|many|TRBV6-1|TRBJ2-5
CASSRGRQKETQYF
TGTGCCAGCAGTCGGGGACGGCAAAAAGAGACCCAGTACTTC
>TRBD2|NA|TRBV11-2|TRBJ2-7
CASSSAAGIAGTYEQYF
TGTGCCAGCAGCTCAGCTGCCGGAATAGCGGGGACCTACGAGCAGTACTTC
>TRBD2|NA|TRBV11-2|TRBJ2-1
CASSTGRGGPNEQFF
TGTGCCAGCAGCACAGGTCGGGGGGGCCCCAATGAGCAGTTCTTC
>TRBD1|NA|TRBV11-3|TRBJ2-7
CASSLVTGGEQYF
TGTGCCAGCAGCTTAGTCACAGGGGGCGAGCAGTACTTC
>NA|few|TRBV20-1|TRBJ1-3
CSASRGGSGNTIYF
TGCAGTGCTAGCCGGGGTGGGTCTGGAAACACCATATATTTT
>NA|few|TRBV6-5|TRBJ2-7
CASSYSSQGYSYEQYF
TGTGCCAGCAGTTACTCGAGTCAAGGGTACTCCTACGAGCAGTACTTC
>NA|few|TRBV4-2|TRBJ1-5
CASSLHSNQPQHF
TGTGCCAGCAGCCTCCATAGCAATCAGCCCCAGCATTTT
>NA|few|TRBV29-1|TRBJ2-2
CSGRGANTGELFF
TGCAGCGGTCGCGGGGCGAACACCGGGGAGCTGTTTTTT